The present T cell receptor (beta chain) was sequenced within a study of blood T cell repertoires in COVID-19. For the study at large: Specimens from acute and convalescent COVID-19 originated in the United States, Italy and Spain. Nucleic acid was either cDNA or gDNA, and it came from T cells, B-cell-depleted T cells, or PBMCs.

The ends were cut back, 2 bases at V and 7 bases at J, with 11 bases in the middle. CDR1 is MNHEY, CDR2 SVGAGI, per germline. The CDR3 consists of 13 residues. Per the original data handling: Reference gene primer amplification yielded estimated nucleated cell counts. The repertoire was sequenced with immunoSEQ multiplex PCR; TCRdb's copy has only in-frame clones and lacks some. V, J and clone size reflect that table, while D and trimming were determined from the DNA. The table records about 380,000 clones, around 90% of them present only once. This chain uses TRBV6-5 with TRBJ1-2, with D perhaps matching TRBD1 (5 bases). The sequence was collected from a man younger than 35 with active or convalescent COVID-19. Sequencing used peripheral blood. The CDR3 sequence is CASSYLREGGYTF. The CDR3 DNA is TGTGCCAGCAGTTACCTCAGGGAGGGTGGCTACACCTTC.